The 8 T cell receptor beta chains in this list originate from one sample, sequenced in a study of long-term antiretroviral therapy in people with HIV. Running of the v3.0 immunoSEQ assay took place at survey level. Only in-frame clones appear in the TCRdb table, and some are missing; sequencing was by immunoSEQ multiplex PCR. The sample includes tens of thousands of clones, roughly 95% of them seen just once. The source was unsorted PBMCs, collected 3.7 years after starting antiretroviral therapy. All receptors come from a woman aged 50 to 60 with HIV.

The DNA for the CDR3 is TGTGCCACCAGCAGCTTTAGCGGGAGCTACAATGAGCAGTTCTTC. Protein product: CATSSFSGSYNEQFF. The chain has TRBV15 and TRBJ2-1, with 9 nucleotides matching TRBD2. The CDR3 has 15 amino acids. The trim removed 3 bases at V and 3 bases at J, leaving 3 bases unmatched. The germline CDR1 and CDR2 sequences are LNHNV and YYDKDF (reference sequence). Filled out from reference TRBV15 and TRBJ2-1, the complete variable domain reads DAMVIQNPRYQVTQFGKPVTLSCSQTLNHNVMYWYQQKSSQAPKLLFHYYDKDFNNEADTPDNFQSRRPNTSFCFLDIRSPGLGDTAMYLCATSSFSGSYNEQFFGPGTRLTVL.

CDR3 amino acids: CAWSALRGGGGSPLHF. The CDR3 coding sequence is TGTGCCTGGAGTGCATTGCGTGGGGGCGGGGGCTCACCCCTCCACTTT. This rearrangement joins TRBV30 to TRBJ1-6, with D perhaps TRBD1 (6 bases). CDR3 length: 16 amino acids. Germline CDR1 reads GTSNPN; CDR2 reads SVGIG (reference sequence). Trimming pared 1 base from V and 10 bases from J, leaving 20 bases between. Looking up the rest from reference TRBV30 and TRBJ1-6 gives the full variable domain: SQTIHQWPATLVQPVGSPLSLECTVEGTSNPNLYWYRQAAGRGLQLLFYSVGIGQISSEVPQNLSASRPQDRQFILSSKKLLLSDSGFYLCAWSALRGGGGSPLHFGNGTRLTVT.

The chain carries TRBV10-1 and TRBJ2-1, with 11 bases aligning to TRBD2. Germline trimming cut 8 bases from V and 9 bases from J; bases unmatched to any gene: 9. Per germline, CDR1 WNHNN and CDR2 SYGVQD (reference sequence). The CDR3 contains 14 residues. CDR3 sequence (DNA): TGCGCCAGCGGGACTAGCGGACTACCTGGTGAGCAGTTCTTC. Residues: CASGTSGLPGEQFF.

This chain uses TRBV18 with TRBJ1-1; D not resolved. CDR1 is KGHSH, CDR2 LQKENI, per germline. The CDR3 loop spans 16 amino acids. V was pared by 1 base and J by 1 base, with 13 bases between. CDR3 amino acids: CASSPQRAIKNTEAFF. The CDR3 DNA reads TGTGCCAGCTCACCACAGCGGGCTATTAAGAACACTGAAGCTTTCTTT.

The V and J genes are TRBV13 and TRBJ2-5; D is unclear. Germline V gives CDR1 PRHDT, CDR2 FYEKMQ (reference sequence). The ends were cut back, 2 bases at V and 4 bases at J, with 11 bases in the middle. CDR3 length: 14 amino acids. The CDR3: CASSLSWLRETQYF. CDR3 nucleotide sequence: TGTGCCAGCAGCTTATCATGGTTACGAGAGACCCAGTACTTC.

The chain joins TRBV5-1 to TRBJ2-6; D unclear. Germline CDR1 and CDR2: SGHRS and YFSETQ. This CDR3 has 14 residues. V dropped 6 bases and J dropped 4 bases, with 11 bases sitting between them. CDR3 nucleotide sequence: TGCGCCAGCAAAGTTGGGTCCGGGGCCAACGTCCTGACTTTC. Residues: CASKVGSGANVLTF.

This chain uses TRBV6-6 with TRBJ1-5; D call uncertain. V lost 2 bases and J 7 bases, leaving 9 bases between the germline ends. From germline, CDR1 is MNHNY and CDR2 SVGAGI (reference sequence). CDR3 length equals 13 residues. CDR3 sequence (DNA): TGTGCCAGCAGTTACGGAGTGGAACAGCCCCAGCATTTT. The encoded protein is CASSYGVEQPQHF.

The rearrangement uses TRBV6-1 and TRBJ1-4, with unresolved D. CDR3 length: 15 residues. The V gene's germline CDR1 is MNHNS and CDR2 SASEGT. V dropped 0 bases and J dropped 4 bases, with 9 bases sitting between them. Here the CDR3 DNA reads TGTGCCAGCAGTGAAGCTGAGGGCTATAATGAAAAACTGTTTTTT. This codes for CASSEAEGYNEKLFF.